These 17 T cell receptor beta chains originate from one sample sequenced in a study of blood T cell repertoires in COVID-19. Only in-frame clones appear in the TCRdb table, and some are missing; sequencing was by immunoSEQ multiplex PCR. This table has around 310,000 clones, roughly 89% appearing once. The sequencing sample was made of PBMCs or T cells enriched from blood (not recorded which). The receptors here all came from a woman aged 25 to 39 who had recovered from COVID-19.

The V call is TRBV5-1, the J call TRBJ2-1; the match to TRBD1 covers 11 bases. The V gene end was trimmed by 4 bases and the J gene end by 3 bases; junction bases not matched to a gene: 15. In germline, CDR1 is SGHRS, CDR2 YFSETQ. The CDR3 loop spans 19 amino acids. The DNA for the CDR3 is TGCGCCAGCAGCAAGGGACAGGGGGGAAGTGCCTCCTTCTACAATGAGCAGTTCTTC. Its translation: CASSKGQGGSASFYNEQFF. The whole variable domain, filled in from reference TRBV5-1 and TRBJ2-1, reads KAGVTQTPRYLIKTRGQQVTLSCSPISGHRSVSWYQQTPGQGLQFLFEYFSETQRNKGNFPGRFSGRQFSNSRSEMNVSTLELGDSALYLCASSKGQGGSASFYNEQFFGPGTRLTVL.

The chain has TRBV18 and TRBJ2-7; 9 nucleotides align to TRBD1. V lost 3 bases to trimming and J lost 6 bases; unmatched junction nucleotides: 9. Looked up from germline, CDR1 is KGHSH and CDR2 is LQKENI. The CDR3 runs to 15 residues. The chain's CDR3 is CASSPRTGTGTEQYF. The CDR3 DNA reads TGTGCCAGCTCACCTAGAACCGGGACAGGGACCGAGCAGTACTTC.

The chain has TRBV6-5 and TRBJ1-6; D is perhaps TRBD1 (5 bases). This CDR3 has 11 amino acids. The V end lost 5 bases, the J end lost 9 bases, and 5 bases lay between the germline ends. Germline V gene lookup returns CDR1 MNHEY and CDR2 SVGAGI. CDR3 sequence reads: CASSQGSPLHF. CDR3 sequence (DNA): TGTGCCAGCAGTCAGGGTTCACCCCTCCACTTT.

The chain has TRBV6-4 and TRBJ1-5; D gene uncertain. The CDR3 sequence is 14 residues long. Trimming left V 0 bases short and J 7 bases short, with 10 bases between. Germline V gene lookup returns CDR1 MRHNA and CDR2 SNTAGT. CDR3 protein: CASSDSTWAQPQHF. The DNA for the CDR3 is TGTGCCAGCAGTGACTCGACGTGGGCGCAGCCCCAGCATTTT.

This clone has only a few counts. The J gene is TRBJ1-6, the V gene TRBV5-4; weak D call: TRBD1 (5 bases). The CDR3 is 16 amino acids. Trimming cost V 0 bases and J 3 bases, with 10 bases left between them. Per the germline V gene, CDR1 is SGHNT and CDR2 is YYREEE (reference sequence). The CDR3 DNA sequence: TGTGCCAGCAGCTTGGAGGGGTCTGTCTATAATTCACCCCTCCACTTT. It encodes CASSLEGSVYNSPLHF.

CDR3 in amino acids: CASSLGDRGSYEQYF. The CDR3 DNA reads TGTGCCAGCAGCTTGGGGGACAGGGGATCCTACGAGCAGTACTTC. The chain couples TRBV5-6 to TRBJ2-7, with 10 bases identical to TRBD1. J gave up 1 base and V 0 bases, and 1 base lay outside the gene matches. This CDR3 contains 15 residues. The germline V gene has CDR1 SGHDT and CDR2 YYEEEE.

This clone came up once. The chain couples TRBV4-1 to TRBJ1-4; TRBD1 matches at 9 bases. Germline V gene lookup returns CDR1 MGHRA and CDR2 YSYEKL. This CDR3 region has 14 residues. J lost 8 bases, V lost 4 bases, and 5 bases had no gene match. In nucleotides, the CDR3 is TGCGCCAGCAGCCTAGGGACAGGGCAGGAAAAACTGTTTTTT. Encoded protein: CASSLGTGQEKLFF.

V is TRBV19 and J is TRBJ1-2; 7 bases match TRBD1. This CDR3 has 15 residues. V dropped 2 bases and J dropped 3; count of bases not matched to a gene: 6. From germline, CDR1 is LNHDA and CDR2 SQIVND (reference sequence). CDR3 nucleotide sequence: TGTGCCAGTAGTATATTTAGGACAGGCGACTATGGCTACACCTTC. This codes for CASSIFRTGDYGYTF.

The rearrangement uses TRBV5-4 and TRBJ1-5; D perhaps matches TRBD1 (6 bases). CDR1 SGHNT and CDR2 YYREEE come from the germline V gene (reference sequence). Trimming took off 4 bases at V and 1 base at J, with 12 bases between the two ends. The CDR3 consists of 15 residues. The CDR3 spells CASSVGTGSNQPQHF. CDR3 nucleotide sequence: TGTGCCAGCAGCGTAGGCACAGGGAGCAATCAGCCCCAGCATTTT.

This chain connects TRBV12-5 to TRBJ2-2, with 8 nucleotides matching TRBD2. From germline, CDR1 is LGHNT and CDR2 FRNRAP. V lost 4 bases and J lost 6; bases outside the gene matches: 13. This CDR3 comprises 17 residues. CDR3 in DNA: TGTGCTAGTGGTTCACTTAGCGGGATGTATCACTCCGGGGAGCTGTTTTTT. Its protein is CASGSLSGMYHSGELFF.

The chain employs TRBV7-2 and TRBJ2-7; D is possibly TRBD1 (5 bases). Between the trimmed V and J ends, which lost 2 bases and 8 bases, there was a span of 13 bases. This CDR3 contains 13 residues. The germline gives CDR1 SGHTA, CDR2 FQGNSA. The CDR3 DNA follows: TGTGCCAGCAGCTTACAGGGAACAGGAAAGCAGTACTTC. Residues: CASSLQGTGKQYF.

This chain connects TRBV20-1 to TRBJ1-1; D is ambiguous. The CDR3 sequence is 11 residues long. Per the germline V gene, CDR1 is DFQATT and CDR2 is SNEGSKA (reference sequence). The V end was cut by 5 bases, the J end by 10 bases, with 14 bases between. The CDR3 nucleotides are TGCAGTGCTCAGGCGGGGAGGAGAGCTTTCTTT. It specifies CSAQAGRRAFF.

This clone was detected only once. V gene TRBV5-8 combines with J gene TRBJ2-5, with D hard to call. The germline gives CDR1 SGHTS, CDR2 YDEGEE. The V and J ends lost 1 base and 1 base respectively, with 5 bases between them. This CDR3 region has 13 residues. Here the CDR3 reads CASSLLAQETQYF. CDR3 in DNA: TGTGCCAGCAGCTTGCTGGCCCAAGAGACCCAGTACTTC. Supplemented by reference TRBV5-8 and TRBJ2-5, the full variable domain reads EAGVTQSPTHLIKTRGQQATLRCSPISGHTSVYWYQQALGLGLQFLLWYDEGEERNRGNFPPRFSGRQFPNYSSELNVNALELEDSALYLCASSLLAQETQYFGPGTRLLVL.

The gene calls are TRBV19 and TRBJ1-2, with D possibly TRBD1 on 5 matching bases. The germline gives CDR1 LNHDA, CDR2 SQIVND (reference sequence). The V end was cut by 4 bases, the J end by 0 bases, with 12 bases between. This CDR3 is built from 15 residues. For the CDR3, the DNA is TGTGCCAGTAGTACCCGGACAACAACTAACTATGGCTACACCTTC. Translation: CASSTRTTTNYGYTF.

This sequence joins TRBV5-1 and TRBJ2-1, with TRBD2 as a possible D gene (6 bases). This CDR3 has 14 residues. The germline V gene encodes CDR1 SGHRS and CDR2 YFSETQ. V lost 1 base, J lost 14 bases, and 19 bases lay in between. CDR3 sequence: CASSLSGRGVFKFF. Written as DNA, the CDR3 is TGCGCCAGCAGCTTGAGTGGGCGCGGGGTCTTCAAGTTCTTC.

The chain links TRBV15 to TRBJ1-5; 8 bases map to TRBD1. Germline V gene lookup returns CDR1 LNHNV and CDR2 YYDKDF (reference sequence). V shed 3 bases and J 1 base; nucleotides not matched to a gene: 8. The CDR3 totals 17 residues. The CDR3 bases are TGTGCCACCAGCAGGACTTCGACAGGGGCAAGCAATCAGCCCCAGCATTTT. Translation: CATSRTSTGASNQPQHF.

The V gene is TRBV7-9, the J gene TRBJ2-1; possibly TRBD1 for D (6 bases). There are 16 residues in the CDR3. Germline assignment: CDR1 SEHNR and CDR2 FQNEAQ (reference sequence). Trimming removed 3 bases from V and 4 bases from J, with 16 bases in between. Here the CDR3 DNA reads TGTGCCAGCAGCTTGTTAAGAGGGACACCGTACAATGAGCAGTTCTTC. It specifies CASSLLRGTPYNEQFF.